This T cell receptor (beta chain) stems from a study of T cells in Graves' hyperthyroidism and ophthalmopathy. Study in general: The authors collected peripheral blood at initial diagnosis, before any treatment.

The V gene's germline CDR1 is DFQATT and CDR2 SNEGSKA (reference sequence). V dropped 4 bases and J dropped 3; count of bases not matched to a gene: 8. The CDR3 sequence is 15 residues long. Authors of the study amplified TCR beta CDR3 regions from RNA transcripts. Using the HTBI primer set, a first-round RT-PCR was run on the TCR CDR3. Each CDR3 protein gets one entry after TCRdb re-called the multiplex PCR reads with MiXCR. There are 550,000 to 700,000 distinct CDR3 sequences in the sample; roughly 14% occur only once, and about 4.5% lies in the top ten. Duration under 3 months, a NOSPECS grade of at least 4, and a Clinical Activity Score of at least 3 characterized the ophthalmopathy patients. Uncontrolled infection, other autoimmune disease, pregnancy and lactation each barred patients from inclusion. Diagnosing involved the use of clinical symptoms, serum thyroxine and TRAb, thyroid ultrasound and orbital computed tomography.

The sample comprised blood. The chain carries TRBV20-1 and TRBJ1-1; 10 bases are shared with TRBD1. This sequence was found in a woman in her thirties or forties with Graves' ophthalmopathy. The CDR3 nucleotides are TGCAGTGCTACGGACAGGGGGAGATGGGACACTGAAGCTTTCTTT. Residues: CSATDRGRWDTEAFF.